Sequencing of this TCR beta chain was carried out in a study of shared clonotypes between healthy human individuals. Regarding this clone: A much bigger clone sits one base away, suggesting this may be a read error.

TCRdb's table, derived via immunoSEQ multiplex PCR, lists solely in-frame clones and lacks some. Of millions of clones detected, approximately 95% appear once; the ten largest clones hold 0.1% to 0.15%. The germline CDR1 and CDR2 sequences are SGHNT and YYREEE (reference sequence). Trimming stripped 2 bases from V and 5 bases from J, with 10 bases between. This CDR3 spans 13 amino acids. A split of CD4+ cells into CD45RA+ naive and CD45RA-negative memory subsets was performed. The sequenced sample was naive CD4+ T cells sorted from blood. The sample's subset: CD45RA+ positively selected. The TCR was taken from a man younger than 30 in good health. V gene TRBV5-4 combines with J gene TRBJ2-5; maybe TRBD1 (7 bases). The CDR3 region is CASSFPGGETQYF. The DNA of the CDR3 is TGTGCCAGCAGCTTCCCAGGGGGGGAGACCCAGTACTTC.